This entry describes one TCR beta chain. Here immunoSEQ multiplex PCR was the method, and the copy in TCRdb shows in-frame clones only, minus some. Of under 200,000 clones listed, 80% to 90% were seen once; the top ten hold about 5.8%. The sample originates from a study of blood T cell repertoires in COVID-19. For the study at large: Samples representing acute and convalescent COVID-19 were sourced from the United States, Italy and Spain. PBMCs, B-cell-depleted T cells, or T cells provided the cDNA or gDNA that made up the material.

The sequenced material came from peripheral blood. The origin of this receptor is a woman aged 45-65 years with COVID-19, enrolled during active disease.

The chain's CDR3 is CASGSTGTYQETQYF. For the CDR3, the DNA is TGTGCCAGCGGATCCACGGGAACATACCAAGAGACCCAGTACTTC. The V gene is TRBV7-2, the J gene TRBJ2-5, with TRBD2 as a possible D gene (5 bases). Per germline, CDR1 SGHTA and CDR2 FQGNSA. The CDR3 covers 15 residues. Trimming took off 8 bases at V and 0 bases at J, with 16 bases between the two ends.